The 15 T cell receptor beta chains below come from one sample, sequenced in a study of blood T cell repertoires in COVID-19 (TCRdb year 2020). The method was the immunoSEQ multiplex PCR assay. In TCRdb, the immuneACCESS table is reduced to in-frame sequences with V and J assigned. These tables do not hold every clone; where another copy was compared, an unresolved V gene accounts for under half, and the others remain unexplained. The sample data list approximately 12,000 clones, and 73% of these were observed just once. Clones ranked in the top ten supply 30% to 35% of the sample. What was sequenced was peripheral blood. Receptor source: a human donor in a cohort sampled during active COVID-19.

This chain links TRBV28 with TRBJ2-7; 7 bases align to TRBD1. This CDR3 region has 13 residues. Germline trimming cut 5 bases from V and 5 bases from J; bases unmatched to any gene: 6. CDR1 is MDHEN, CDR2 SYDVKM, per germline. The CDR3 DNA reads TGTGCCAGCAGTAACAGGGGAAAAGACGAGCAGTACTTC. It yields the protein CASSNRGKDEQYF.

The V gene is TRBV7-6, the J gene TRBJ2-7; 10 positions agree with TRBD1. CDR3 length: 13 residues. J gave up 5 bases and V 8 bases, and 6 bases lay outside the gene matches. CDR1 is SGHVS, CDR2 FNYEAQ, per germline. The CDR3 is CASGRDRGNEQYF. CDR3 nucleotides: TGTGCCAGCGGCCGGGACAGGGGCAACGAGCAGTACTTC.

The chain carries TRBV6-6 and TRBJ1-5, with a possible D match to TRBD1 (6 bases). This CDR3 is built from 12 residues. Trimming shortened V by 7 bases and J by 6 bases, and 10 bases separated the two germline ends. Germline-derived CDR1 and CDR2 are MNHNY and SVGAGI (reference sequence). The CDR3 DNA reads as TGTGCCAGCAACACCAGGGGTCAGCCCCAGCATTTT. Translating gives CASNTRGQPQHF.

The chain uses TRBV5-4 and TRBJ2-2, with 7 bases that match TRBD1. This CDR3 has 12 amino acids. Trimming took 9 bases from V and 4 from J; bases not matched to a gene: 3. Germline V gene data show CDR1 as SGHNT and CDR2 as YYREEE (reference sequence). CDR3 protein: CATGQVTGELFF. Here the CDR3 DNA reads TGTGCCACTGGACAGGTCACCGGGGAGCTGTTTTTT.

The chain employs TRBV12-3 or TRBV12-4 and TRBJ2-6; D gene ambiguous. Trimming left V 6 bases short and J 1 base short, with 4 bases between. The length of the CDR3 is 13 residues. The CDR3 DNA sequence: TGTGCCAGCAGCCATTCTGGGGCCAACGTCCTGACTTTC. This translates into CASSHSGANVLTF.

The V gene is TRBV7-5, the J gene TRBJ2-2; the table's D call TRBD2 went unverified against the DNA. TRBV7-5 is recorded as a pseudogene. The CDR3 is made up of 15 amino acids. The CDR3 sequence is CARSHSGRPPGELFF. CDR3 sequence (DNA): TGTGCCAGAAGTCATAGCGGGAGGCCGCCCGGGGAGCTGTTTTTT.

The chain links TRBV24-1 to TRBJ2-3, with a tentative D call TRBD2 (6 bases). The CDR3 runs to 14 residues. Germline CDR1 is KGHDR and CDR2 is SFDVKD. Trimming took 3 bases from V and 5 from J, leaving 11 bases between them. In nucleotides, the CDR3 is TGTGCCACCAGTGATGTGGGGCGGGGAGATACGCAGTATTTT. Translating it yields CATSDVGRGDTQYF.

This chain uses TRBV2 with TRBJ2-3, with 14 bases matching TRBD2. Germline assignment: CDR1 SNHLY and CDR2 FYNNEI. V gave up 5 bases and J gave up 4 bases; unmatched junction bases: 2. This CDR3 spans 15 amino acids. CDR3 amino acids: CASSLTSGRADTQYF. CDR3 DNA sequence: TGTGCCAGCAGTTTGACTAGCGGGAGGGCAGATACGCAGTATTTT.

The chain recombines TRBV19 with TRBJ1-4, with D maybe TRBD1 (6 bases). Germline loops: CDR1 LNHDA, CDR2 SQIVND (reference sequence). This CDR3 comprises 14 residues. Trimming stripped 9 bases from V and 5 bases from J, with 16 bases between. This chain's CDR3 is CASNPERGNEKLFF. The CDR3 nucleotides are TGTGCCAGCAACCCGGAGAGGGGGAATGAAAAACTGTTTTTT.

This chain uses TRBV27 with TRBJ2-7, with 11 bases lining up with TRBD1. This CDR3 contains 15 residues. Germline lookup yields CDR1 MNHEY and CDR2 SMNVEV (reference sequence). V lost 5 bases, J lost 4 bases, and 7 bases stayed unmatched. The DNA of the CDR3 is TGTGCCAGCAGTACAGGACAGGGGGCACCTTACGAGCAGTACTTC. It specifies CASSTGQGAPYEQYF.

V is TRBV11-2 and J is TRBJ2-3; TRBD2 matches at 7 bases. The trim removed 6 bases at V and 5 bases at J, leaving 14 bases unmatched. This CDR3 region has 16 residues. Germline CDR1 SGHAT, CDR2 FQNNGV. This CDR3 reads CASSSGMRGGEDTQYF. CDR3 nucleotide sequence: TGTGCCAGCAGTTCTGGAATGCGGGGAGGGGAAGATACGCAGTATTTT.

The chain is built from TRBV5-1 and TRBJ2-3; the D gene is possibly TRBD2 (7 bases). V was trimmed by 0 bases and J by 6 bases, leaving 14 bases between them. The CDR3 has 15 amino acids. CDR1 and CDR2 (germline): SGHRS, YFSETQ. CDR3 region: CASSLAGGAGDTQYF. Here the CDR3 DNA reads TGCGCCAGCAGCTTGGCGGGGGGCGCAGGCGATACGCAGTATTTT.

This clone was counted many times. The V call is TRBV6-2 or TRBV6-3, the J call TRBJ1-2; 11 nucleotides line up with TRBD1. The CDR3 runs 16 residues. Trimming at V came to 6 bases and at J to 7 bases, leaving 13 bases not matched to a gene. The germline CDR1 and CDR2 sequences are MNHEY and SVGEGT. This chain's CDR3 is CASSPPLGTGGPGYTF. The CDR3 nucleotides read TGTGCCAGCAGCCCTCCACTGGGGACAGGGGGTCCTGGCTACACCTTC.

The CDR3 DNA reads as TGCGCCAGCAGCCAAGCCGACTTTTTGGGACTGGCCTACAATGAGCAGTTCTTC. This sequence encodes CASSQADFLGLAYNEQFF. The chain joins TRBV4-1 to TRBJ2-1, with D maybe TRBD2 (6 bases). The CDR3 is 18 residues long. CDR1 MGHRA and CDR2 YSYEKL come from the germline V gene. Trimming cost V 1 base and J 2 bases, with 18 bases left between them.

This chain links TRBV6-5 with TRBJ2-7, with TRBD1 matching over 9 bases. CDR3 length: 15 residues. V lost 4 bases and J lost 2; bases outside the gene matches: 6. The germline gives CDR1 MNHEY, CDR2 SVGAGI. The CDR3 sequence is CASSSRDRVPYEQYF. The CDR3, as DNA: TGTGCCAGCAGTTCCCGGGACAGGGTTCCCTACGAGCAGTACTTC.